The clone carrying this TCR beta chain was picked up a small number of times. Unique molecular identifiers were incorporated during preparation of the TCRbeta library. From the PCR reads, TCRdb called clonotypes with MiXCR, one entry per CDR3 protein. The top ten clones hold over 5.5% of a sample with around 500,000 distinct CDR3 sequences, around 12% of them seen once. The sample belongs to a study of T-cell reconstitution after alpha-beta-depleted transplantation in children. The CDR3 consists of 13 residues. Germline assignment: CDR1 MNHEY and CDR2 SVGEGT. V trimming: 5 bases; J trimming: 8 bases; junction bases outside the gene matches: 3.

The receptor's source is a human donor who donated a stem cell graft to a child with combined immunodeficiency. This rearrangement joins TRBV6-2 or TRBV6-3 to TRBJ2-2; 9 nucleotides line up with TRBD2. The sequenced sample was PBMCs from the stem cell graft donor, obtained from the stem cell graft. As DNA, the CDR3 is TGTGCCAGCAGTCCCCTAGCGGGGGGGGAGCTGTTTTTT. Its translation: CASSPLAGGELFF.